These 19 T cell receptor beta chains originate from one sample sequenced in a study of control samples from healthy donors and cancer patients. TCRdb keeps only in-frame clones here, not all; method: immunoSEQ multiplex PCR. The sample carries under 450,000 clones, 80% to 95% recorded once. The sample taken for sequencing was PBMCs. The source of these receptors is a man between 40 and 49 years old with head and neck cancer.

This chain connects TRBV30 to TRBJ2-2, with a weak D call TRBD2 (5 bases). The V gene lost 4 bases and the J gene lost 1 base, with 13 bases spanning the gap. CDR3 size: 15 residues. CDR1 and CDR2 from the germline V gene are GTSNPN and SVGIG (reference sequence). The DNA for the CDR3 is TGTGCCTGGATCGGGGAGCGTAAGAACACCGGGGAGCTGTTTTTT. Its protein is CAWIGERKNTGELFF.

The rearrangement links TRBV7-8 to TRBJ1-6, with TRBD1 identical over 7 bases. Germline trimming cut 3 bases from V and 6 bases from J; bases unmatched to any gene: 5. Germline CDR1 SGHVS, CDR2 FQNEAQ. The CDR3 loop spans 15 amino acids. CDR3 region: CASSFSTGPNSPLHF. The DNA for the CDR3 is TGTGCCAGCAGCTTCTCGACAGGGCCTAATTCACCCCTCCACTTT.

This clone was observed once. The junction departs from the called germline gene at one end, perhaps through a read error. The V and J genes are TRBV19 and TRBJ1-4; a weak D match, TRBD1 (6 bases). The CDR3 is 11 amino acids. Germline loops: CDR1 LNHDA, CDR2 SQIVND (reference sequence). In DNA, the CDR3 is TGTGCCAGTGGGGAGGCAGGGGACGCGATATTT. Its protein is CASGEAGDAIF.

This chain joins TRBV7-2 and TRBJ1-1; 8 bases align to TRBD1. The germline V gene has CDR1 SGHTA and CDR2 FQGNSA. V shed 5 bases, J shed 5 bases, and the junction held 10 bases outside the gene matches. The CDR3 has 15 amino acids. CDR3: CASSRQGAYRTEAFF. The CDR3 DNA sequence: TGTGCCAGCAGCCGCCAGGGGGCATATCGGACTGAAGCTTTCTTT.

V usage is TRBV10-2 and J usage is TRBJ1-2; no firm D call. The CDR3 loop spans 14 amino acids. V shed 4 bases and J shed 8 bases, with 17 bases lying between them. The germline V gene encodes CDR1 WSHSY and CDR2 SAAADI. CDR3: CASSGDYQAGGYTF. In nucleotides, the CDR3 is TGCGCCAGCAGTGGGGATTACCAGGCGGGCGGCTACACCTTC.

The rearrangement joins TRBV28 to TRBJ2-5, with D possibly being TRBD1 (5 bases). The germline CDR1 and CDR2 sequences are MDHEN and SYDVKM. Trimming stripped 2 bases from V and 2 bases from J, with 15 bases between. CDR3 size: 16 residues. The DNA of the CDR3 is TGTGCCAGCAGTTTAAGTCCGACAGAGTCTCAAGAGACCCAGTACTTC. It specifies CASSLSPTESQETQYF. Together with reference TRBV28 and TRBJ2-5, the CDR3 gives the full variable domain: DVKVTQSSRYLVKRTGEKVFLECVQDMDHENMFWYRQDPGLGLRLIYFSYDVKMKEKGDIPEGYSVSREKKERFSLILESASTNQTSMYLCASSLSPTESQETQYFGPGTRLLVL.

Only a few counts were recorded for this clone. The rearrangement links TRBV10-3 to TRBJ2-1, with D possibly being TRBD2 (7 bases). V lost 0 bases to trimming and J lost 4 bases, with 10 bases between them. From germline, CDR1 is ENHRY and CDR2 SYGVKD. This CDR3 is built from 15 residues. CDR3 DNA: TGTGCCATCAGTGAGTCGGGGGGGGCTTACAATGAGCAGTTCTTC. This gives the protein CAISESGGAYNEQFF.

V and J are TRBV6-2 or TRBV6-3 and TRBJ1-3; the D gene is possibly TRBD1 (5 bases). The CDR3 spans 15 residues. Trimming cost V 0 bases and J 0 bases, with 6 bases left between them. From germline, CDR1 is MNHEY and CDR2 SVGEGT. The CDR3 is CASSYSTVSGNTIYF. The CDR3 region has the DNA TGTGCCAGCAGTTACTCGACAGTCTCTGGAAACACCATATATTTT.

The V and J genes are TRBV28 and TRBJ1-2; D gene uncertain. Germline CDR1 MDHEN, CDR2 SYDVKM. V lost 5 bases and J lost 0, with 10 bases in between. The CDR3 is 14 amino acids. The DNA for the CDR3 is TGTGCCAGCAGTACACCACACTCTAACTATGGCTACACCTTC. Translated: CASSTPHSNYGYTF.

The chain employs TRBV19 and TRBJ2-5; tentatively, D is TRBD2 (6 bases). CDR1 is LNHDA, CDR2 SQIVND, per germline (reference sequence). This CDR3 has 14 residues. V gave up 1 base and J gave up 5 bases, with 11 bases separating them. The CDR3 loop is CASSIVGGSETQYF. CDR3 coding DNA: TGTGCCAGTAGTATAGTGGGGGGTTCGGAGACCCAGTACTTC.

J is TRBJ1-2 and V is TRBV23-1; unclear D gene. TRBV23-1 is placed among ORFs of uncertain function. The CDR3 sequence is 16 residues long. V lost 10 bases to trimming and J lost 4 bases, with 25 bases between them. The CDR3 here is CAIRTAEPLGLYGYTF. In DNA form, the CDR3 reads TGCGCCATTCGAACCGCCGAGCCCCTGGGCCTCTATGGCTACACCTTC.

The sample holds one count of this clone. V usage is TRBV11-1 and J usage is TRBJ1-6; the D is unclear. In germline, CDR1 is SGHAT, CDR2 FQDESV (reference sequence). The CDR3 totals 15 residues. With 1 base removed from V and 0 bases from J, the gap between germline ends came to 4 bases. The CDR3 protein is CASSLVGSYNSPLHF. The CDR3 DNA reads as TGTGCCAGCAGCTTAGTCGGCTCCTATAATTCACCCCTCCACTTT.

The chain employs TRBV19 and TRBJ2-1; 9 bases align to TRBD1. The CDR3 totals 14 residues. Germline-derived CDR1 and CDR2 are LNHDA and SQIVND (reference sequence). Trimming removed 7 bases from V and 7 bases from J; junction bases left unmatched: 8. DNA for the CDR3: TGTGCCAGTATGGGGGGACAGGGACGGAATGAGCAGTTCTTC. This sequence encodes CASMGGQGRNEQFF. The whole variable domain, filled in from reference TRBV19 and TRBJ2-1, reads DGGITQSPKYLFRKEGQNVTLSCEQNLNHDAMYWYRQDPGQGLRLIYYSQIVNDFQKGDIAEGYSVSREKKESFPLTVTSAQKNPTAFYLCASMGGQGRNEQFFGPGTRLTVL.

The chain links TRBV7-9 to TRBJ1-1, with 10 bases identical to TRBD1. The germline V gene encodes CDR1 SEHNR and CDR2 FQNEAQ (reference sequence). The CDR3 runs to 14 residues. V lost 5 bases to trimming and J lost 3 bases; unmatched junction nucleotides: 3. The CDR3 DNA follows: TGTGCCAGCAGCCATGGACAGGGGGACACTGAAGCTTTCTTT. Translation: CASSHGQGDTEAFF.

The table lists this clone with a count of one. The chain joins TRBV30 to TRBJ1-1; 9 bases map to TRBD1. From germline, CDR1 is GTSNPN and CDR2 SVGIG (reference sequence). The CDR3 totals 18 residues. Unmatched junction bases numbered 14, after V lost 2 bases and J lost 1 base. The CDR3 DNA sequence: TGTGCCTGGAGTAGTGCCCCGAGGACAGGGGCGCCGAACACTGAAGCTTTCTTT. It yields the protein CAWSSAPRTGAPNTEAFF.

In DNA, the CDR3 is TGTGCCAGCACCCAAACCGGGACGGCTGGAAACACCATATATTTT. It yields the protein CASTQTGTAGNTIYF. This chain connects TRBV25-1 to TRBJ1-3; D is possibly TRBD1 (5 bases). V was pared by 7 bases and J by 2 bases, with 15 bases between. The CDR3 covers 15 residues. The germline V gene encodes CDR1 MGHDK and CDR2 SYGVNS.

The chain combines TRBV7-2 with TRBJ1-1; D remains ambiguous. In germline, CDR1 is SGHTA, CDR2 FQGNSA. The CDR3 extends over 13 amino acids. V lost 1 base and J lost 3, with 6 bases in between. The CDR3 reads CASSLDRDTEAFF. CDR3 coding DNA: TGTGCCAGCAGCTTAGACAGAGACACTGAAGCTTTCTTT.

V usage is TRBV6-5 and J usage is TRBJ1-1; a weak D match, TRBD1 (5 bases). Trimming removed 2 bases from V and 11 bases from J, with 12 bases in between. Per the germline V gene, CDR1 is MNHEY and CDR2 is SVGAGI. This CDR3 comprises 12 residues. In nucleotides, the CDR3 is TGTGCCAGCAGTTACCGGGCAGGGCCCGCTTTCTTT. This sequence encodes CASSYRAGPAFF.

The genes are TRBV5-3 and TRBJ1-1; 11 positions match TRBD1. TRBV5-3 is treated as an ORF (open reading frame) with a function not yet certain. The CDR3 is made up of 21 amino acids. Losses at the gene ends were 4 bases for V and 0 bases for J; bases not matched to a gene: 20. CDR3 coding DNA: TGTGCCAGAAGCAACGCCGGACAGGGGGCGATGCGGGATAGCATGAACACTGAAGCTTTCTTT. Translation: CARSNAGQGAMRDSMNTEAFF.